This TCR beta chain was retrieved from a study of blood T cell repertoires in COVID-19. The table came from immunoSEQ multiplex PCR; TCRdb's copy has only in-frame clones and leaves some out. The sample lists over 200,000 clones, about four fifths occurring once. This clone was detected only once. Germline V gene lookup returns CDR1 SGHVS and CDR2 FQNEAQ. The CDR3 sequence is 14 residues long. Deletions cut 5 bases from V and 8 bases from J, with 15 bases between. This sequence joins TRBV7-8 and TRBJ2-2; D call uncertain. This TCR was recovered from a man in his sixties who had recovered from COVID-19. The sequenced sample consisted of PBMCs or T cells enriched from blood (not recorded which). CDR3 sequence (DNA): TGTGCCAGCAGCCCCCGACCGGGTAGGGGGGAGCTGTTTTTT. Residues: CASSPRPGRGELFF.